This TCR beta chain stems from a study of a mutant IDH1 vaccine in newly diagnosed glioma. Study-level information: Standard pretreatment was either radiotherapy, temozolomide, or, for most, radiochemotherapy with temozolomide.

Indicated time point: week 47, end of study. The content of each vaccine dose was 300 ug of mutant IDH1 20-mer peptide, and topical imiquimod accompanied it. Trimming removed 7 bases from V and 1 base from J, with 14 bases in between. Germline lookup yields CDR1 MNHNY and CDR2 SVGAGI (reference sequence). The CDR3 is 15 residues long. In the case of this clone: Its antigen is unidentified.

The protocol was immunoSEQ multiplex PCR, while the TCRdb copy is restricted to in-frame clones and leaves out a portion. The sample has about 54,000 clones; around 83% are singletons. Here the sequenced sample was PBMCs, taken from a glioma patient whose treatment included an IDH1 peptide vaccine. This sequence joins TRBV6-6 and TRBJ2-1, with unresolved D. The sequence was obtained from a woman aged 50 to 60 with glioma. The CDR3 coding sequence is TGTGCCAGCATTAAGAGGCAGGATTCCTACAATGAGCAGTTCTTC. Its translation: CASIKRQDSYNEQFF.